This entry concerns a single TCR beta chain. These data are taken from a study of cytomegalovirus exposure and HLA in healthy donors. The CDR3 sequence is 15 residues long. V was clipped by 2 bases and J by 0 bases; unmatched bases: 0. Germline lookup yields CDR1 SGHRS and CDR2 YFSETQ. Primers for the PCR totalled 60 Vbeta and 13 Jbeta. This table comes from immunoSEQ multiplex PCR, and its TCRdb copy is limited to in-frame clones, with some not included. The sample holds some 100,000 clones, 75% to 85% seen once. The material sequenced was PBMCs. This TCR derives from a woman between 18 and 30 years old in good health and CMV-seronegative. J is TRBJ2-3 and V is TRBV5-1, with 10 positions matching TRBD2. The CDR3 bases are TGCGCCAGCAGCTTACTAGCGGGAAGCACAGATACGCAGTATTTT. Translating it yields CASSLLAGSTDTQYF.